This T cell receptor beta chain came from a study of blood T cells in healthy people across ages. Study-wide results and limits: Naive CD4+ cell counts and diversity both ran higher in long-lived than in aged donors.

The use of a sample-barcoded 5' primer and a J-beta primer mix characterized a second PCR of about 6 to 11 cycles. TCRdb re-called the 5' RACE reads with MiXCR, one entry per CDR3 protein. The sample holds 1,300,000 or so distinct CDR3 sequences, around 59% seen once. This clonotype was seen a few times. The antigen is undetermined. Trimming took 3 bases from V and 2 from J, leaving 13 bases between them. There are 15 residues in the CDR3. CDR1 and CDR2 (germline): LGHNA, YNFKEQ. J is TRBJ1-1 and V is TRBV4-2, with D hard to call. Sequencing was done on a sample of blood. The receptor's source is a young man in good health. The CDR3 coding sequence is TGTGCCAGCAGCCATACCGCGGCGGACAACACTGAAGCTTTCTTT. Translated: CASSHTAADNTEAFF.